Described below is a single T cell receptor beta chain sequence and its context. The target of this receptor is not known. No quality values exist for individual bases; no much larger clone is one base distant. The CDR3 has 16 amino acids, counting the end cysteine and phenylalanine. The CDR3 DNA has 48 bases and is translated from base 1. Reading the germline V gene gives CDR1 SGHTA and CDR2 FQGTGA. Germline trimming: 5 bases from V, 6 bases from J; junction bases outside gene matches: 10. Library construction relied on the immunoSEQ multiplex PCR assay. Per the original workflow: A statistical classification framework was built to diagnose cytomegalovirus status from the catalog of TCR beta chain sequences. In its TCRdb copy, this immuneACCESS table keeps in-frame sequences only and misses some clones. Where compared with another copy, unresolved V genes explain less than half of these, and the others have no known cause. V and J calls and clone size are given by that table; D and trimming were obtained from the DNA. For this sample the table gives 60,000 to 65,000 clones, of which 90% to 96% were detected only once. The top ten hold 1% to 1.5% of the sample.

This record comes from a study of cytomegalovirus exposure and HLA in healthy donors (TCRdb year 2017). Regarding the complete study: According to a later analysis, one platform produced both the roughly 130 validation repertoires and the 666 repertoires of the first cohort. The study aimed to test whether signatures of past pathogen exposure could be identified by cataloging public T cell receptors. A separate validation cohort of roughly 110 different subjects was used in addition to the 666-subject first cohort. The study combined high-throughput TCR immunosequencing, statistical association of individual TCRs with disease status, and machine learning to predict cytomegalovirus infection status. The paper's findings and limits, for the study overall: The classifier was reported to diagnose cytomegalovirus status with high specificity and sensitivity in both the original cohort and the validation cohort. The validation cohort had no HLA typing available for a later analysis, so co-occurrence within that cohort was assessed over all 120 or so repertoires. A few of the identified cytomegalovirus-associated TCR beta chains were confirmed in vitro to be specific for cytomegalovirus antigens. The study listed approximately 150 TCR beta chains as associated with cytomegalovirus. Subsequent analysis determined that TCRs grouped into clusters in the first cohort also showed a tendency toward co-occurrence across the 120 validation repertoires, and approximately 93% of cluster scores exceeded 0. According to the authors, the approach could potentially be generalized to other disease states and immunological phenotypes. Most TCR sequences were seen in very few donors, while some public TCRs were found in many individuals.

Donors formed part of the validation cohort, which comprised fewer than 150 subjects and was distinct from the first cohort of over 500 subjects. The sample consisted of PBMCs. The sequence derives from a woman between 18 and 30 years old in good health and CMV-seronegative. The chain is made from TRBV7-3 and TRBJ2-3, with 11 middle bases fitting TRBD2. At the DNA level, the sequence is TGTGCCAGCAGCGTTGACATAGCGGGGGGGCCCGATACGCAGTATTTT. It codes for CASSVDIAGGPDTQYF.